A selection of T cell receptor beta chains follows, all from one sample in a study of cytomegalovirus exposure and HLA in healthy donors. TCRdb's table, derived via immunoSEQ multiplex PCR, lists solely in-frame clones and lacks some. Among approximately 150,000 clones listed, about 74% were seen once. Sequencing was carried out using PBMCs. The receptor set was obtained from a male donor in good health and CMV-seronegative. Each CDR3 is given with its conserved first and last residue. The D gene is left open where the match is weak. Size is stated for part of the rows, as once, few or many counts, or as a class when the clone is expanded.

NA,NA,TRBV28,TRBJ2-3,CASSWGTSTDTQYF,TGTGCCAGCAGTTGGGGGACATCAACAGATACGCAGTATTTT
NA,NA,TRBV27,TRBJ2-5,CASSPSDGSGETQYF,TGTGCCAGCAGTCCCAGTGATGGGTCGGGGGAGACCCAGTACTTC
NA,NA,TRBV9,TRBJ2-5,CASSVGARQETQYF,TGTGCCAGCAGCGTAGGAGCAAGACAAGAGACCCAGTACTTC
TRBD1,NA,TRBV7-9,TRBJ2-1,CASSLAGQGNNEQFF,TGTGCCAGCAGCTTAGCTGGACAGGGAAACAATGAGCAGTTCTTC
NA,once,TRBV30,TRBJ2-7,CAGGYRGYEQYF,TGTGCCGGAGGGTATCGCGGCTACGAGCAGTACTTC
NA,NA,TRBV19,TRBJ2-3,CASSMVTDQDTQYF,TGTGCCAGTAGTATGGTGACAGACCAAGATACGCAGTATTTT
TRBD1,few,TRBV7-3,TRBJ1-1,CASSTGQGATEAFF,TGTGCCAGCAGCACGGGACAGGGGGCCACTGAAGCTTTCTTT
NA,NA,TRBV19,TRBJ1-5,CASSQYFNQPQHF,TGTGCCAGTTCCCAGTATTTCAATCAGCCCCAGCATTTT
TRBD1,NA,TRBV7-2,TRBJ2-5,CASRTRTGGETQYF,TGTGCCAGCAGAACGAGGACAGGGGGTGAGACCCAGTACTTC
TRBD1,NA,TRBV30,TRBJ2-4,CAWAGTGAPRLAKNIQYF,TGTGCCTGGGCCGGGACAGGGGCACCCCGACTAGCCAAAAACATTCAGTACTTC
NA,NA,TRBV27,TRBJ1-1,CASSDILNTEAFF,TGTGCCAGCAGTGACATATTGAACACTGAAGCTTTCTTT
TRBD2,NA,TRBV2,TRBJ2-5,CASSGLAGGIQETQYF,TGTGCCAGCAGTGGACTAGCGGGGGGGATCCAAGAGACCCAGTACTTC
TRBD1,NA,TRBV30,TRBJ2-5,CAWNRETGLQTQYF,TGTGCCTGGAATCGTGAGACAGGGCTACAGACCCAGTACTTC
NA,NA,TRBV19,TRBJ2-7,CASRPGNTYEQYF,TGTGCCAGTAGACCAGGGAATACCTACGAGCAGTACTTC
NA,NA,TRBV7-9,TRBJ1-1,CASSPVEDTEAFF,TGTGCCAGCAGCCCCGTAGAGGACACTGAAGCTTTCTTT
NA,NA,TRBV9,TRBJ1-2,CASSVDLKRGYTF,TGTGCCAGCAGCGTAGACCTCAAGCGTGGCTACACCTTC
TRBD1,few,TRBV7-6,TRBJ1-2,CASSPYLGQGAYGYTF,TGTGCCAGCAGCCCCTACCTTGGCCAGGGGGCCTATGGCTACACCTTC
NA,NA,TRBV4-3,TRBJ1-3,CASSLGDSGNTIYF,TGCGCCAGCAGCCTAGGGGACTCTGGAAACACCATATATTTT
TRBD1,NA,TRBV25-1,TRBJ1-1,CASLEKDRGRTEAFF,TGTGCCAGCCTAGAAAAAGACAGGGGGCGAACTGAAGCTTTCTTT
NA,NA,TRBV28,TRBJ1-3,CASSFGGLGNTIYF,TGTGCCAGCAGTTTTGGGGGCCTCGGAAACACCATATATTTT
NA,NA,TRBV30,TRBJ1-6,CAWSGNPAYNSPLHF,TGTGCCTGGAGTGGCAACCCGGCCTATAATTCACCCCTCCACTTT
NA,NA,TRBV5-6,TRBJ2-1,CASRYRVGNEQFF,TGTGCCAGCAGATACAGGGTGGGCAATGAGCAGTTCTTC
TRBD2,NA,TRBV7-9,TRBJ2-7,CASSPPRLAGVTYEQYF,TGTGCCAGCAGCCCGCCAAGACTAGCGGGAGTTACCTACGAGCAGTACTTC
TRBD2,once,TRBV4-2,TRBJ2-3,CAGSPGLAGGPDTQYF,TGTGCCGGCAGTCCGGGACTAGCGGGGGGGCCAGATACGCAGTATTTT